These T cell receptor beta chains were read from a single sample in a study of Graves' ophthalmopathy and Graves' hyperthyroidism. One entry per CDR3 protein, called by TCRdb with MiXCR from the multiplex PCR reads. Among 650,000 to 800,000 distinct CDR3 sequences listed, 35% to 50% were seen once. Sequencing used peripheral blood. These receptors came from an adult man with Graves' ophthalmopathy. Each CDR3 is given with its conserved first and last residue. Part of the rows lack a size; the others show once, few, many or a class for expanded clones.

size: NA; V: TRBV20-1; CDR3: CSARDRWTGGTGELFF
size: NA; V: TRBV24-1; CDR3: CATPRDRATEAFF
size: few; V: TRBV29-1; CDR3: CSASRGHSFTDTQYF
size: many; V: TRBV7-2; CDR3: CASSRGQGRTNEKLFF
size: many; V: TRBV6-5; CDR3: CASRRWGTSGIETQYF
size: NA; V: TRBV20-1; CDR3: CSAGTGLRNTIYF
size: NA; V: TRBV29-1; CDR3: CSSSGANTGELFF
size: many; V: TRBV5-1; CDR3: CASSSGQIQETQYF
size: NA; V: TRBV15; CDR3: CAIGQGAASYNEQFF
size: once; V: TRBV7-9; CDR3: CASRPTGFNSNQPQHF
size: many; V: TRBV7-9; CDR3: CASSLIGTVYEQYF
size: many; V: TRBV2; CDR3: CASSETFGYTF
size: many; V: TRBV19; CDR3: CASKDRGTFNEKLFF
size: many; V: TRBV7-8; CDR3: CASSSRVATNEKLFF
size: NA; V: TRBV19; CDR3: CASNGGTSGSDTQYF
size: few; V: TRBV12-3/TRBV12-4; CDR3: CASSLIDSQETQYF
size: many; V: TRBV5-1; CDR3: CASSTGTGINQPQHF
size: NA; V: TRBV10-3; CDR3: CAISGVQETQYF
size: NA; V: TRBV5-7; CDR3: CASRPYSEQYF
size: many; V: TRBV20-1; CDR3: CSAKGGSYSYEQYF
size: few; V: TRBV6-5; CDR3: CASSLLGQAVQETQYF
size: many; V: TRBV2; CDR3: CASSDQGEAFF
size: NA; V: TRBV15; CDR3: CATSSEAGGMQETQYF
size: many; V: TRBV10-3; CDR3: CATMGGPINQPQHF
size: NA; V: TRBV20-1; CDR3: CSAKSGETYEQYF
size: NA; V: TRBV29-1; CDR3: CSVDSGSMNTEAFF
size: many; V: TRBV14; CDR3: CASSQIGLQETQYF
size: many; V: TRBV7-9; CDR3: CASSRDRGKNTEAFF
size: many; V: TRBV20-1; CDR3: CSATRQGFRETQYF
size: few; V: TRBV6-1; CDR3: CASSSGTDSNYGYTF
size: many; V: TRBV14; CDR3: CASSPTANSYEQYF
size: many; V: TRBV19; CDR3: CASSISNQPQHF
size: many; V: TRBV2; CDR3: CASSEPPGQGVETQYF
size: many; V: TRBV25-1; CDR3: CASTGVHEQYF
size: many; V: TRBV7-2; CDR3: CASTGGLGQISGNTIYF
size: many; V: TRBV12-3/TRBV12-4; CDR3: CASSLVPGEAFF
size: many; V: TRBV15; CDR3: CATSSRLAVPSGTQYF
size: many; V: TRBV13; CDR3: CASSRRESEGYTF
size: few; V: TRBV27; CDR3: CASSLTAGYGYTF
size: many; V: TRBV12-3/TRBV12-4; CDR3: CASSLQGRRIYGYTF
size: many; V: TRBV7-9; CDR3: CASSLLEDSPNEKLFF
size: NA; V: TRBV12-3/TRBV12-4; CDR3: CASGLDGNTEAFF
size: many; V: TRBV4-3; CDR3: CASSQGTVTNQPQHF
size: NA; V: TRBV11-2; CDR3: CASSFGDGGNEQYF
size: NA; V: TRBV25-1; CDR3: CASSGGGDSNQPQHF
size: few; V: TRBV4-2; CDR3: CASSQESAVEQYF
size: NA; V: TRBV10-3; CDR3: CACTTGQGYEAFF
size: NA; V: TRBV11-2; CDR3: CASSGTSRGHGNEKLFF
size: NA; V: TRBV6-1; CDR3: CASGRGSLLTNYGYTF